The next 24 T cell receptor beta chains were all read from a single sample in a study of cytomegalovirus exposure and HLA in healthy donors. PCR was performed using 60 Vbeta and 13 Jbeta primers. TCRdb's copy holds only in-frame clones and misses some; the assay was immunoSEQ multiplex PCR. The table records 150,000 to 180,000 clones, approximately 80% of them present only once. Sequencing was carried out using PBMCs. These receptors were obtained from a woman aged 40 to 50 in good health and CMV-seropositive.

The chain joins TRBV5-1 to TRBJ2-7; D is perhaps TRBD1 (6 bases). The CDR3 is 13 amino acids. Germline values: CDR1 SGHRS, CDR2 YFSETQ. V was trimmed by 4 bases and J by 1 base, leaving 9 bases between them. The CDR3 protein is CASSKDSSYEQYF. The CDR3 nucleotides read TGCGCCAGCAGCAAGGACAGTTCCTACGAGCAGTACTTC.

The chain has TRBV15 and TRBJ2-7; 14 bases agree with TRBD2. V lost 0 bases, J lost 3 bases, and 7 bases stayed unmatched. Germline lookup yields CDR1 LNHNV and CDR2 YYDKDF (reference sequence). The CDR3 is 18 residues long. The CDR3 sequence: CATSRDRTGLAGVYEQYF. DNA of the CDR3: TGTGCCACCAGCAGAGATCGTACGGGACTAGCGGGAGTCTACGAGCAGTACTTC.

J is TRBJ1-2 and V is TRBV5-4, with no clear D. The CDR3 loop spans 16 amino acids. CDR1 is SGHNT and CDR2 is YYREEE in the germline V gene (reference sequence). The germline V and J ends were trimmed by 4 bases and 10 bases, with 26 bases remaining between them. The CDR3: CASSQPSPETTMDYTF. The CDR3 nucleotides are TGTGCCAGCAGCCAACCCAGTCCTGAGACGACTATGGACTACACCTTC.

V and J are TRBV4-1 and TRBJ1-1; no definite D call. The CDR3 is 14 amino acids. CDR1 MGHRA and CDR2 YSYEKL come from the germline V gene. The V and J ends lost 4 bases and 1 base respectively, with 10 bases between them. The CDR3 DNA sequence: TGCGCCAGCAGCCTTCGAGGCGGGAACACTGAAGCTTTCTTT. It yields the protein CASSLRGGNTEAFF.

V gene TRBV5-6 combines with J gene TRBJ1-2; 7 nucleotides match TRBD1. Germline V lookup: CDR1 SGHDT, CDR2 YYEEEE. The junction had 3 bases not matched to a gene; V was cut back by 0 bases and J by 1 base. The CDR3 runs to 15 residues. The CDR3 loop reads CASSLAGGLNYGYTF. CDR3 nucleotide sequence: TGTGCCAGCAGCTTGGCAGGGGGACTTAACTATGGCTACACCTTC.

This sequence joins TRBV5-4 and TRBJ2-7, with 13 bases lining up with TRBD2. Germline V CDR1 and CDR2: SGHNT, YYREEE (reference sequence). With V trimmed by 2 bases and J by 6 bases, 2 bases remained unmatched. This CDR3 comprises 14 residues. The CDR3 DNA sequence: TGTGCCAGCAGCTTCGGACTAGCGGGAGCCGAGCAGTACTTC. This translates into CASSFGLAGAEQYF.

The V gene is TRBV2, the J gene TRBJ2-3; TRBD2 matches at 8 bases. V gave up 2 bases and J gave up 2 bases; unmatched junction bases: 12. Germline V gives CDR1 SNHLY, CDR2 FYNNEI. The CDR3 loop spans 18 amino acids. In DNA, the CDR3 is TGTGCCAGCAGTGAAACCCGGGCCACACTAGCGGACACAGATACGCAGTATTTT. Translated: CASSETRATLADTDTQYF.

The rearrangement uses TRBV7-9 and TRBJ1-1; D possibly corresponds to TRBD1 (6 bases). The CDR3 covers 15 residues. Trimming took off 5 bases at V and 5 bases at J, with 18 bases between the two ends. Germline V gene sequence: CDR1 SEHNR, CDR2 FQNEAQ (reference sequence). The CDR3 reads CASSDSGGRGTEAFF. The CDR3 DNA reads TGTGCCAGCAGCGACTCGGGGGGGCGGGGGACTGAAGCTTTCTTT.

The chain combines TRBV27 with TRBJ2-5; TRBD1 agrees at 8 bases. Germline-derived CDR1 and CDR2 are MNHEY and SMNVEV (reference sequence). CDR3 length equals 17 residues. The trim removed 0 bases at V and 1 base at J, leaving 7 bases unmatched. The DNA for the CDR3 is TGTGCCAGCAGTTTATCCGTGGGGACAGGCCTCCAAGAGACCCAGTACTTC. Translation: CASSLSVGTGLQETQYF.

The CDR3 here is CASSQMTGNYGYTF. The DNA of the CDR3 is TGTGCCAGCAGCCAAATGACGGGAAACTATGGCTACACCTTC. The chain combines TRBV11-2 with TRBJ1-2; D unresolved. The CDR3 length is 14 residues. V lost 5 bases and J lost 2, with 12 bases in between. The germline V gene encodes CDR1 SGHAT and CDR2 FQNNGV.

CDR3 amino acids: CASSSTGSSTEAFF. In DNA, the CDR3 is TGTGCCAGCAGTTCGACAGGGAGTAGCACTGAAGCTTTCTTT. The chain couples TRBV28 to TRBJ1-1; TRBD1 matches 7 bases. There are 14 residues in the CDR3. Per the germline V gene, CDR1 is MDHEN and CDR2 is SYDVKM. Trimming cost V 4 bases and J 4 bases; bases outside gene matches: 6. The whole variable domain, filled in from reference TRBV28 and TRBJ1-1, reads DVKVTQSSRYLVKRTGEKVFLECVQDMDHENMFWYRQDPGLGLRLIYFSYDVKMKEKGDIPEGYSVSREKKERFSLILESASTNQTSMYLCASSSTGSSTEAFFGQGTRLTVV.

The chain links TRBV5-1 to TRBJ1-1; D is perhaps TRBD1 (5 bases). The CDR3 is 15 amino acids. In germline, CDR1 is SGHRS, CDR2 YFSETQ. V lost 0 bases and J 4 bases, leaving 13 bases between the germline ends. The CDR3 sequence is CASSLVGQGSTEAFF. DNA for the CDR3: TGCGCCAGCAGCTTGGTCGGGCAGGGATCCACTGAAGCTTTCTTT.

The chain has TRBV7-3 and TRBJ1-1; tentatively, D is TRBD1 (6 bases). CDR3 size: 14 residues. Germline CDR1 SGHTA, CDR2 FQGTGA. Trimming removed 2 bases from V and 3 bases from J, with 10 bases in between. This CDR3 is CASSLQPGDTEAFF. CDR3 DNA: TGTGCCAGCAGCTTACAACCAGGGGACACTGAAGCTTTCTTT.

The chain couples TRBV27 to TRBJ2-1; weak D call: TRBD2 (7 bases). The CDR3 is made up of 15 amino acids. CDR1 and CDR2 from the germline V gene are MNHEY and SMNVEV (reference sequence). With 7 bases removed from V and 6 bases from J, the gap between germline ends came to 19 bases. This chain's CDR3 is CASTWGGLGRNEQFF. Written as DNA, the CDR3 is TGTGCCAGCACTTGGGGGGGGCTTGGGCGCAATGAGCAGTTCTTC.

This chain joins TRBV7-9 and TRBJ2-5; TRBD2 agrees at 8 bases. Germline trimming cut 5 bases from V and 6 bases from J; bases unmatched to any gene: 14. The CDR3 covers 16 residues. The germline CDR1 and CDR2 sequences are SEHNR and FQNEAQ (reference sequence). CDR3 residues: CASSGSGPGLAKTQYF. CDR3 nucleotides: TGTGCCAGCAGCGGATCGGGTCCCGGACTAGCAAAGACCCAGTACTTC.

The chain employs TRBV2 and TRBJ1-6; a possible D gene is TRBD1 (5 bases). Germline loops: CDR1 SNHLY, CDR2 FYNNEI. There are 15 residues in the CDR3. V was cut by 1 base and J by 2 bases, with 6 bases left in between. CDR3 in DNA: TGTGCCAGCAGTGAAGGACAGCCCTATAATTCACCCCTCCACTTT. Its translation is CASSEGQPYNSPLHF. Supplemented by reference TRBV2 and TRBJ1-6, the full variable domain reads EPEVTQTPSHQVTQMGQEVILRCVPISNHLYFYWYRQILGQKVEFLVSFYNNEISEKSEIFDDQFSVERPDGSNFTLKIRSTKLEDSAMYFCASSEGQPYNSPLHFGNGTRLTVT.

The chain is built from TRBV14 and TRBJ2-2; tentatively, D is TRBD2 (6 bases). Trimming shortened V by 6 bases and J by 5 bases, and 19 bases separated the two germline ends. The CDR3 covers 16 residues. Germline V gene sequence: CDR1 SGHDN, CDR2 FVKESK. The CDR3 coding sequence is TGTGCCAGCAGTTCCCCGGAGGGAGTAGGTACCGGGGAGCTGTTTTTT. Translation gives CASSSPEGVGTGELFF.

The rearrangement joins TRBV27 to TRBJ1-5, with D unclear. CDR3 length: 16 residues. From germline, CDR1 is MNHEY and CDR2 SMNVEV (reference sequence). Trimming took 6 bases from V and 2 from J, leaving 17 bases between them. The CDR3 DNA reads TGTGCCAGCAGCCTAGGTTCGGCAATTGGCAATCAGCCCCAGCATTTT. Translation: CASSLGSAIGNQPQHF.

This chain joins TRBV28 and TRBJ2-3, with TRBD1 as a possible D gene (6 bases). CDR3 length equals 11 residues. With 5 bases removed from V and 10 bases from J, the gap between germline ends came to 10 bases. Germline V gene data show CDR1 as MDHEN and CDR2 as SYDVKM. CDR3 protein: CASSRQEAQYF. The CDR3 DNA follows: TGTGCCAGCAGTCGACAGGAGGCGCAGTATTTT.

The chain links TRBV7-9 to TRBJ1-2, with a weak D call TRBD1 (5 bases). The V and J ends lost 5 bases and 1 base respectively, with 20 bases between them. Germline assignment: CDR1 SEHNR and CDR2 FQNEAQ (reference sequence). CDR3 size: 17 residues. CDR3 in DNA: TGTGCCAGCAGCCGAGCGCTCCACGGACAAGATAACTATGGCTACACCTTC. Amino acids: CASSRALHGQDNYGYTF.

The chain links TRBV10-3 to TRBJ2-1, with TRBD2 identical over 11 bases. The CDR3 sequence is 18 residues long. With 6 bases clipped from V and 2 bases from J, the junction kept 12 bases outside the gene matches. From germline, CDR1 is ENHRY and CDR2 SYGVKD. The CDR3 nucleotides are TGTGCCATCAGCGGAGGCGGGACTAGCGGACGCGCCTACAATGAGCAGTTCTTC. It translates to CAISGGGTSGRAYNEQFF.

This sequence joins TRBV5-1 and TRBJ2-7; a weak D match, TRBD2 (5 bases). The germline V and J ends were trimmed by 5 bases and 1 base, with 10 bases remaining between them. The CDR3 runs 13 residues. Germline lookup yields CDR1 SGHRS and CDR2 YFSETQ. CDR3 nucleotide sequence: TGCGCCAGCAGTCGGAGGTCTTCCTACGAGCAGTACTTC. Translated: CASSRRSSYEQYF.

The chain carries TRBV6-1 and TRBJ2-2; no reliable D call. Germline V gene data show CDR1 as MNHNS and CDR2 as SASEGT. Trimming stripped 6 bases from V and 1 base from J, with 3 bases between. The CDR3 has 12 amino acids. CDR3 sequence: CASSGNTGELFF. Written as DNA, the CDR3 is TGTGCCAGCAGCGGGAACACCGGGGAGCTGTTTTTT.

The V and J genes are TRBV7-8 and TRBJ1-4; 7 positions match TRBD1. The CDR3 spans 14 residues. The V gene end was trimmed by 8 bases and the J gene end by 5 bases; junction bases not matched to a gene: 8. Germline values: CDR1 SGHVS, CDR2 FQNEAQ. This CDR3 reads CASGWETGNEKLFF. As DNA, the CDR3 is TGTGCCAGCGGATGGGAGACAGGGAATGAAAAACTGTTTTTT.